The rows below give T cell receptor beta chains drawn from one sample of a study of blood T cell repertoires in COVID-19. Method: immunoSEQ multiplex PCR; TCRdb's copy keeps in-frame clones and lacks some. Of 150,000 to 200,000 clones listed, about 85% were seen once; the top ten hold 7.5% to 10%. Sequencing input: peripheral blood. These receptors were taken from a woman aged 80 or over with acute or convalescent COVID-19. Both conserved end residues are part of each CDR3. The D gene is left open where the match is weak. For some rows the clone size is stated as once, few or many, or as a class when expanded; others skip it.

CDR3 | DNA | V | D | size | J
CASSYGRTGYNEQFF | TGTGCCAGCAGTTATGGTAGGACAGGCTACAATGAGCAGTTCTTC | TRBV6-5 | TRBD1 | . | TRBJ2-1
CATQLAGADEQFF | TGTGCCACCCAACTAGCGGGAGCGGATGAGCAGTTCTTC | TRBV5-4 | TRBD2 | . | TRBJ2-1
CASSEWGGEQYF | TGTGCCAGCAGTGAATGGGGAGGCGAGCAGTACTTC | TRBV6-1 | . | . | TRBJ2-7
CASRGPGPDSPLHF | TGTGCCAGCAGGGGCCCAGGGCCGGATTCACCCCTCCACTTT | TRBV28 | . | . | TRBJ1-6
CASSLGRGIDEKLFF | TGTGCCAGCAGCTTGGGCAGGGGGATTGATGAAAAACTGTTTTTT | TRBV5-8 | TRBD1 | . | TRBJ1-4
CASSESQGNGYTF | TGCGCCAGCAGTGAGTCCCAGGGAAACGGCTACACCTTC | TRBV10-1 | . | once | TRBJ1-2
CASSQVTSGGSGEQYF | TGCGCCAGCAGCCAGGTGACTAGCGGGGGGTCTGGGGAGCAGTACTTC | TRBV4-3 | TRBD2 | . | TRBJ2-7
CASSPGGPSTYSNQPQHF | TGTGCCAGCAGCCCGGGGGGCCCTTCAACTTATAGCAATCAGCCCCAGCATTTT | TRBV27 | . | . | TRBJ1-5
CASSYDRGDTQYF | TGTGCCAGCAGTTACGACAGGGGAGATACGCAGTATTTT | TRBV12-3/TRBV12-4 | TRBD1 | . | TRBJ2-3
CASSSRTGEETQYF | TGTGCCAGCTCCTCTCGGACAGGGGAAGAGACCCAGTACTTC | TRBV18 | TRBD1 | . | TRBJ2-5
CASSPRSGNYGYTF | TGTGCCAGCAGCCCCCGTTCAGGGAACTATGGCTACACCTTC | TRBV14 | . | . | TRBJ1-2
CASSSRVQYEQYF | TGTGCCAGCAGCAGCAGGGTCCAATACGAGCAGTACTTC | TRBV7-8 | . | . | TRBJ2-7
CASSPWSHEQYF | TGTGCCAGCAGCCCCTGGAGCCACGAGCAGTACTTC | TRBV7-9 | . | . | TRBJ2-7
CASSVVEETQYF | TGTGCCAGCAGCGTAGTGGAGGAGACCCAGTACTTC | TRBV11-2 | . | . | TRBJ2-5
CASSKAQRGRQETQYF | TGTGCCAGCAGCAAAGCCCAGCGGGGCCGACAAGAGACCCAGTACTTC | TRBV21-1 | . | once | TRBJ2-5
CASSSGTSGGISYNEQFF | TGCGCCAGCAGTTCCGGGACTAGCGGGGGGATCTCCTACAATGAGCAGTTCTTC | TRBV10-1 | TRBD2 | . | TRBJ2-1
CASSSGQGFDSYTF | TGTGCCAGCAGCTCCGGACAGGGTTTTGATAGCTACACCTTC | TRBV5-5 | TRBD1 | . | TRBJ1-2
CASSLRRMLIRGGYGYTF | TGTGCCAGCAGCTTACGCCGTATGCTGATCAGAGGGGGCTATGGCTACACCTTC | TRBV7-8 | . | . | TRBJ1-2
CASSPRSGQGRSTEAFF | TGTGCCAGCTCACCACGTTCGGGACAGGGGAGGAGCACTGAAGCTTTCTTT | TRBV18 | TRBD1 | . | TRBJ1-1
CASSADRYRPKGGTEAFF | TGTGCCAGTAGTGCGGACAGGTACCGGCCAAAGGGTGGCACTGAAGCTTTCTTT | TRBV19 | TRBD1 | . | TRBJ1-1
CSASGAYYEQYF | TGCAGTGCTAGTGGGGCCTACTACGAGCAGTACTTC | TRBV20-1 | . | . | TRBJ2-7
CASSLAGTGAIHGYTF | TGTGCCAGCAGCTTAGCGGGGACAGGGGCTATTCATGGCTACACCTTC | TRBV7-9 | TRBD1 | once | TRBJ1-2
CAWTGSPWDEQYF | TGTGCCTGGACGGGGAGCCCGTGGGACGAGCAGTACTTC | TRBV30 | . | . | TRBJ2-7
CASSSRQGGYGYTF | TGTGCCAGCAGCTCAAGACAGGGTGGCTATGGCTACACCTTC | TRBV16 | TRBD1 | . | TRBJ1-2
CASSWGLAGSEQFF | TGTGCCAGCAGTTGGGGACTAGCGGGGAGTGAGCAGTTCTTC | TRBV27 | TRBD2 | . | TRBJ2-1
CASSMGQEITGELFF | TGTGCCAGTAGTATGGGACAGGAGATCACCGGGGAGCTGTTTTTT | TRBV19 | TRBD1 | . | TRBJ2-2
CASSQVRSRGYGYTF | TGCGCCAGCAGCCAAGTAAGATCCCGGGGCTATGGCTACACCTTC | TRBV4-3 | . | . | TRBJ1-2
CASSHYDRRETQYF | TGTGCCAGCAGCCACTACGACAGACGAGAGACCCAGTACTTC | TRBV5-8 | . | . | TRBJ2-5
CATSDHRGGGYTF | TGTGCCACCAGTGACCACAGGGGTGGAGGCTACACCTTC | TRBV24-1 | TRBD1 | . | TRBJ1-2
CASSFRQGNSPLHF | TGTGCCAGCAGCTTTCGACAGGGGAATTCACCCCTCCACTTT | TRBV11-2 | TRBD1 | . | TRBJ1-6
CASSLERTGAYEQYF | TGTGCCAGCAGCTTAGAACGGACAGGCGCCTACGAGCAGTACTTC | TRBV11-2 | TRBD1 | . | TRBJ2-7
CASSPSEGGSNEQFF | TGTGCCAGCTCACCTTCGGAAGGAGGTAGCAATGAGCAGTTCTTC | TRBV18 | . | . | TRBJ2-1
CACQDRGWNEQYF | TGTGCCTGCCAGGACCGGGGATGGAACGAGCAGTACTTC | TRBV30 | . | . | TRBJ2-7
CASSQHHRASYEQYF | TGTGCCAGCAGCCAACACCACAGGGCGTCCTACGAGCAGTACTTC | TRBV11-2 | . | . | TRBJ2-7
CATSGSGTSFPEQFF | TGTGCCACCAGTGGTTCCGGGACTAGCTTCCCTGAGCAGTTCTTC | TRBV24-1 | TRBD2 | . | TRBJ2-1
CASSQEGPTPSYNEQFF | TGCGCCAGCAGCCAGGAGGGCCCGACTCCGTCCTACAATGAGCAGTTCTTC | TRBV4-3 | . | . | TRBJ2-1
CASSSAGNSYNEQFF | TGCGCCAGCAGCTCGGCCGGGAACTCCTACAATGAGCAGTTCTTC | TRBV5-1 | . | . | TRBJ2-1
CASSPRLGEKLFF | TGTGCCAGCAGCCCCAGACTTGGTGAAAAACTGTTTTTT | TRBV12-3/TRBV12-4 | . | . | TRBJ1-4
CASSPPTTAGNTIYF | TGTGCCAGCTCACCACCGACGACAGCTGGAAACACCATATATTTT | TRBV18 | . | . | TRBJ1-3
CASSPQGRSNQPQHF | TGTGCCAGTAGTCCCCAGGGCAGGAGCAATCAGCCCCAGCATTTT | TRBV19 | . | few | TRBJ1-5
CASGTPDRIYGYTF | TGTGCTAGTGGGACGCCGGACAGAATCTATGGCTACACCTTC | TRBV12-5 | . | once | TRBJ1-2
CASSIQGPFTDTQYF | TGTGCCAGCAGCATACAGGGACCTTTCACAGATACGCAGTATTTT | TRBV14 | . | . | TRBJ2-3
CATSAGQTYTDTQYF | TGTGCCACCAGCGCGGGACAGACTTACACAGATACGCAGTATTTT | TRBV24-1 | . | few | TRBJ2-3
CASSPRNSPLHF | TGTGCCAGCTCACCTCGTAATTCACCCCTCCACTTT | TRBV18 | . | . | TRBJ1-6
CASSLAQGLFLEQFF | TGTGCCAGCAGCTTAGCCCAGGGGCTGTTTTTAGAGCAGTTCTTC | TRBV7-2 | . | . | TRBJ2-1
CAWSRGSGTEAFF | TGTGCCTGGAGTCGAGGGAGTGGGACTGAAGCTTTCTTT | TRBV30 | . | . | TRBJ1-1
CAISASTSGVQETQYF | TGTGCCATCAGTGCCTCGACTAGCGGGGTCCAAGAGACCCAGTACTTC | TRBV10-3 | TRBD2 | . | TRBJ2-5
CASSSDRNTEAFF | TGTGCCAGCAGCTCGGACAGGAACACTGAAGCTTTCTTT | TRBV2 | . | . | TRBJ1-1
CASRRTSGTDTQYF | TGCGCCAGCAGGCGAACATCGGGGACAGATACGCAGTATTTT | TRBV5-1 | . | . | TRBJ2-3
CASSQVFQGGPDTQYF | TGTGCCAGCAGCCAAGTTTTTCAGGGAGGTCCAGATACGCAGTATTTT | TRBV3-1/TRBV3-2 | . | . | TRBJ2-3
CASSFGGAYNEQFF | TGCGCCAGCAGCTTCGGGGGGGCCTACAATGAGCAGTTCTTC | TRBV5-1 | TRBD2 | . | TRBJ2-1
CASSYSEGTEAFF | TGTGCCAGCAGTTACTCGGAGGGGACTGAAGCTTTCTTT | TRBV6-5 | . | . | TRBJ1-1
CATSDTGLNYEQYF | TGTGCCACCAGTGACACGGGTCTAAATTACGAGCAGTACTTC | TRBV24-1 | . | . | TRBJ2-7
CASSFEVLTGELFF | TGTGCCAGCAGCTTTGAGGTCCTCACCGGGGAGCTGTTTTTT | TRBV13 | . | . | TRBJ2-2